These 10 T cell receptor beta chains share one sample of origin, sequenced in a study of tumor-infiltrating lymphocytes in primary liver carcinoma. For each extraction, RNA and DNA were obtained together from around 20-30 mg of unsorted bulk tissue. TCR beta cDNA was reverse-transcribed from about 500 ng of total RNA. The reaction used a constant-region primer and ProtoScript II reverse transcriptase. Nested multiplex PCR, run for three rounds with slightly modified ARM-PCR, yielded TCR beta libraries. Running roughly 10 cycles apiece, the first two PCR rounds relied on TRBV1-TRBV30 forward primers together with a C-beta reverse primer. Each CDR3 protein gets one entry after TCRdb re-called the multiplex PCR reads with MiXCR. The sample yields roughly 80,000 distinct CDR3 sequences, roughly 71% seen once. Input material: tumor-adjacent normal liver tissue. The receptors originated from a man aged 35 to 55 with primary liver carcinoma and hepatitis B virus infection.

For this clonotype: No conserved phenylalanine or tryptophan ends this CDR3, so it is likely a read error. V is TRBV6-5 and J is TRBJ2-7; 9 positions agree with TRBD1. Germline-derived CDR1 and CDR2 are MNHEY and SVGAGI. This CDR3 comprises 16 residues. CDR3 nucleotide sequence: TGTGCCAACAGTTACATGTTGGGACAGGGCAACTACGAGCAGTACTCC. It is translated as CANSYMLGQGNYEQYS.

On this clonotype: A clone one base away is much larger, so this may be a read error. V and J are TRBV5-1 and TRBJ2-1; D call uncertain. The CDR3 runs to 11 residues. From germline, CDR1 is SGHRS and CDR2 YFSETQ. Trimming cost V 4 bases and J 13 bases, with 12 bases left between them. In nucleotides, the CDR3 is TGCGCCAGCAGCCGCGAGCTTGATCAGTTCTTC. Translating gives CASSRELDQFF. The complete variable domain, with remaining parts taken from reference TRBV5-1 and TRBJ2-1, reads KAGVTQTPRYLIKTRGQQVTLSCSPISGHRSVSWYQQTPGQGLQFLFEYFSETQRNKGNFPGRFSGRQFSNSRSEMNVSTLELGDSALYLCASSRELDQFFGPGTRLTVL.

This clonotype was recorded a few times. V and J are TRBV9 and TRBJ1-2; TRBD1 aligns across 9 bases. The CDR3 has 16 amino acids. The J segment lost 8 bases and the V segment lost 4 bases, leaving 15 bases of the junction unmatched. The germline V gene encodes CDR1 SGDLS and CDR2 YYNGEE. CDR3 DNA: TGTGCCAGCAGCCCCCGGATGGGGAACAGGGGGCAGGGCTACACCTTC. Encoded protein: CASSPRMGNRGQGYTF.

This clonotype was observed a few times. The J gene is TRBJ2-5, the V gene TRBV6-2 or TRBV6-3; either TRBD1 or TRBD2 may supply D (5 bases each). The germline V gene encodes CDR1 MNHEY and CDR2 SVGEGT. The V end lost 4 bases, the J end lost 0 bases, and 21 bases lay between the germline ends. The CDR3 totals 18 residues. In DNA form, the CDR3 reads TGTGCCAGCAGTTCCCAGCCTCGGGACCTCCTGTACCAAGAGACCCAGTACTTC. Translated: CASSSQPRDLLYQETQYF.

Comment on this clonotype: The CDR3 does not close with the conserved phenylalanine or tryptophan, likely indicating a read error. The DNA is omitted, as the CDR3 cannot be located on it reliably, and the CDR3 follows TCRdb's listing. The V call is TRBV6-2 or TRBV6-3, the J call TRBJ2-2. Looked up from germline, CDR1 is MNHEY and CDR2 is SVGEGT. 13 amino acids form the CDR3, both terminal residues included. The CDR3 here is CTSSYFLSGELSS.

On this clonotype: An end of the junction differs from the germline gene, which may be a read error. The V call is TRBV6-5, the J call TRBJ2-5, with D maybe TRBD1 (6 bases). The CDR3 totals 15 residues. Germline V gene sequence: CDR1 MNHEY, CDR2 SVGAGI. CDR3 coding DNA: TGTGCTAGCAGTTATAGGACAGAACATCAAGAGACCCAGTACTTC. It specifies CASSYRTEHQETQYF.

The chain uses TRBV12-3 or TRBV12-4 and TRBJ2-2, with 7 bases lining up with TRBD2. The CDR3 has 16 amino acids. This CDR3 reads CTNSVGGGVNTGELFF. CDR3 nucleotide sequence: TGTACCAACAGTGTTGGGGGAGGGGTTAACACCGGGGAGCTGTTTTTT.

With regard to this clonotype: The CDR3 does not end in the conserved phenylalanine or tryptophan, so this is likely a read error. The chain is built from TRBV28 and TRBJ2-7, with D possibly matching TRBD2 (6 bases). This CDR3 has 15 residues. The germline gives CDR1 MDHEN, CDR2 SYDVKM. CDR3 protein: CASSRGLQDSYKQYL. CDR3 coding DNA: TGTGCCAGCAGTAGGGGACTGCAGGATTCCTACAAGCAGTACCTC.

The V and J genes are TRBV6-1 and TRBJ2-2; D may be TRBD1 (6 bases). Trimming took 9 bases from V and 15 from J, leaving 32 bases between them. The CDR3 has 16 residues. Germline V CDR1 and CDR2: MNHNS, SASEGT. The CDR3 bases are TGTGCCAGTAGTAAAACAGTACAGGTGAACACAGGGAAGTTGTTTTTT. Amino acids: CASSKTVQVNTGKLFF.

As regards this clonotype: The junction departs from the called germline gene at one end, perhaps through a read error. This chain's CDR3 is CVSSQDQLAGVPETQYF. CDR3 nucleotide sequence: TGCGTCAGCAGCCAAGACCAATTAGCGGGAGTGCCAGAGACCCAGTATTTC. This sequence joins TRBV4-1 and TRBJ2-5, with 9 positions matching TRBD2. Germline loops: CDR1 MGHRA, CDR2 YSYEKL. The CDR3 runs to 17 residues.